These 13 T cell receptor beta chains originate from one sample sequenced in a study of chemoradiotherapy in HPV16-positive cancers. TCRdb's table, derived via immunoSEQ multiplex PCR, lists solely in-frame clones and lacks some. The repertoire has some 9,300 clones, around 70% of them found once; the top ten carry around an eighth. Sampling was conducted from a patient who underwent chemoradiotherapy. The receptors stem from a human donor with HPV-associated anogenital cancer.

This clone was picked up one time. V gene TRBV5-4 combines with J gene TRBJ2-7, with 10 nucleotides matching TRBD1. V was pared by 10 bases and J by 5 bases, with 9 bases of the junction left unmatched. Germline CDR1 SGHNT, CDR2 YYREEE (reference sequence). This CDR3 spans 13 amino acids. CDR3 sequence: CAWRTGGRDEQYF. The CDR3 DNA reads TGTGCCTGGAGGACAGGGGGAAGGGACGAGCAGTACTTC.

The rearrangement uses TRBV30 and TRBJ2-2, with 10 bases fitting TRBD1. V was clipped by 4 bases and J by 1 base; unmatched bases: 15. The CDR3 spans 19 residues. Germline V gene data show CDR1 as GTSNPN and CDR2 as SVGIG (reference sequence). CDR3 nucleotides: TGTGCCTGGAAAACCAGATCCGGGACAGGGGATAGGAACACCGGGGAGCTGTTTTTT. This sequence encodes CAWKTRSGTGDRNTGELFF.

For the CDR3, the DNA is TGTGCCAGGTTTACAGGGGCTTGCGAGCAGTACTTC. This codes for CARFTGACEQYF. The chain has TRBV2 and TRBJ2-7; 7 bases match TRBD1. CDR1 and CDR2 from the germline V gene are SNHLY and FYNNEI. This CDR3 is built from 12 residues. V was clipped by 9 bases and J by 6 bases; unmatched bases: 8. Variable domain in full (rest from reference TRBV2 and TRBJ2-7): EPEVTQTPSHQVTQMGQEVILRCVPISNHLYFYWYRQILGQKVEFLVSFYNNEISEKSEIFDDQFSVERPDGSNFTLKIRSTKLEDSAMYFCARFTGACEQYFGPGTRLTVT.

This chain connects TRBV11-3 to TRBJ2-2; TRBD2 agrees at 7 bases. The CDR3 is 15 amino acids. V lost 5 bases to trimming and J lost 4 bases; unmatched junction nucleotides: 7. Germline values: CDR1 SGHNT, CDR2 YENEEA. CDR3 residues: CASSPGRGSTGELFF. The CDR3 bases are TGTGCCAGCAGCCCCGGGCGGGGGTCCACCGGGGAGCTGTTTTTT.

This chain joins TRBV7-9 and TRBJ2-5, with 10 bases matching TRBD1. The CDR3 loop spans 18 amino acids. With V trimmed by 5 bases and J by 1 base, 13 bases remained unmatched. The germline V gene encodes CDR1 SEHNR and CDR2 FQNEAQ (reference sequence). CDR3 DNA: TGTGCCAGCAGCCGATGGGATCCGGGACAGGGGATCCAAGAGACCCAGTACTTC. Protein: CASSRWDPGQGIQETQYF.

This CDR3 is CASSDPIPAPDSTNYGYTF. The CDR3 bases are TGTGCCAGCAGTGACCCGATCCCGGCCCCAGATTCTACTAACTATGGCTACACCTTC. This chain joins TRBV2 and TRBJ1-2; D is unresolved. The germline V and J ends were trimmed by 3 bases and 0 bases, with 23 bases remaining between them. Per the germline V gene, CDR1 is SNHLY and CDR2 is FYNNEI. The CDR3 runs 19 residues.

V usage is TRBV2 and J usage is TRBJ1-5, with TRBD1 as a possible D gene (5 bases). Trimming took 0 bases from V and 4 from J, leaving 13 bases between them. The CDR3 runs to 16 residues. Germline V lookup: CDR1 SNHLY, CDR2 FYNNEI. Written as DNA, the CDR3 is TGTGCCAGCAGTGAAGCAACAGCAGGGCTGAATCAGCCCCAGCATTTT. Translated: CASSEATAGLNQPQHF. The variable domain in full, completed from reference TRBV2 and TRBJ1-5, reads EPEVTQTPSHQVTQMGQEVILRCVPISNHLYFYWYRQILGQKVEFLVSFYNNEISEKSEIFDDQFSVERPDGSNFTLKIRSTKLEDSAMYFCASSEATAGLNQPQHFGDGTRLSIL.

This clone was detected only a few times. The chain combines TRBV5-1 with TRBJ1-3, with 10 bases aligning to TRBD1. The CDR3 is 15 residues long. The J segment lost 2 bases and the V segment lost 6 bases, leaving 5 bases of the junction unmatched. The germline V gene has CDR1 SGHRS and CDR2 YFSETQ. The DNA for the CDR3 is TGCGCCAGCACGGCCGGGACAGGGGCTGGAAACACCATATATTTT. Encoded protein: CASTAGTGAGNTIYF.

The J gene is TRBJ2-3, the V gene TRBV5-4, with D uncertain. Germline-derived CDR1 and CDR2 are SGHNT and YYREEE (reference sequence). The CDR3 is 15 amino acids. Between the trimmed V and J ends, which lost 4 bases and 0 bases, there was a span of 12 bases. The CDR3 sequence: CASSLGMLSTDTQYF. CDR3 sequence (DNA): TGTGCCAGCAGCCTCGGTATGCTGAGCACAGATACGCAGTATTTT.

This clone was counted once. The chain links TRBV5-1 to TRBJ2-5; no reliable D call. Trimming removed 0 bases from V and 2 bases from J, with 5 bases in between. Per germline, CDR1 SGHRS and CDR2 YFSETQ. The CDR3 contains 13 residues. In nucleotides, the CDR3 is TGCGCCAGCAGCTTGGTGGGACAAGAGACCCAGTACTTC. Its protein is CASSLVGQETQYF.

This clone was observed once. The genes are TRBV11-1 and TRBJ1-4; no firm D call. CDR1 SGHAT and CDR2 FQDESV come from the germline V gene (reference sequence). The CDR3 sequence is 14 residues long. V was pared by 3 bases and J by 8 bases, with 13 bases between. The CDR3 coding sequence is TGTGCCAGCAGCTTGAACAACCAGAGGGAAAAACTGTTTTTT. It specifies CASSLNNQREKLFF.

This clone was seen a handful of times. The CDR3 region is CASTDGGSKAPLHF. The CDR3 DNA reads TGTGCCAGTACCGACGGTGGGAGTAAGGCACCCCTCCACTTT. This chain links TRBV19 with TRBJ1-6; D is uncertain. The CDR3 has 14 amino acids. Per the germline V gene, CDR1 is LNHDA and CDR2 is SQIVND (reference sequence). Deletions cut 7 bases from V and 11 bases from J, with 18 bases between.

V usage is TRBV2 and J usage is TRBJ2-5, with D unclear. CDR3 length equals 11 residues. Trimming stripped 2 bases from V and 5 bases from J, with 3 bases between. Germline assignment: CDR1 SNHLY and CDR2 FYNNEI. The CDR3 DNA follows: TGTGCCAGCAGTGAAAAGGAGACCCAGTACTTC. Translating gives CASSEKETQYF.